The sequence of this T cell receptor beta chain was determined in a study of immune reconstitution after stem cell transplant in scleroderma. TCRdb recomputed calls from the RT-PCR reads with MiXCR, one row per CDR3 protein. This repertoire shows fewer than 5,000 distinct CDR3 sequences, about 9.2% found once; its top ten account for 4% to 4.5%. The TCR was taken from a male donor with systemic sclerosis. Collection of the sample occurred before or after autologous hematopoietic stem cell transplantation (not recorded which).

The CDR3: CSASYSTDTQYF. In DNA form, the CDR3 reads TGCAGTGCTTCCTATAGCACAGATACGCAGTATTTT. The genes are TRBV20-1 and TRBJ2-3; no definite D call. Germline assignment: CDR1 DFQATT and CDR2 SNEGSKA (reference sequence). CDR3 length: 12 residues. Trimming left V 5 bases short and J 0 bases short, with 6 bases between.